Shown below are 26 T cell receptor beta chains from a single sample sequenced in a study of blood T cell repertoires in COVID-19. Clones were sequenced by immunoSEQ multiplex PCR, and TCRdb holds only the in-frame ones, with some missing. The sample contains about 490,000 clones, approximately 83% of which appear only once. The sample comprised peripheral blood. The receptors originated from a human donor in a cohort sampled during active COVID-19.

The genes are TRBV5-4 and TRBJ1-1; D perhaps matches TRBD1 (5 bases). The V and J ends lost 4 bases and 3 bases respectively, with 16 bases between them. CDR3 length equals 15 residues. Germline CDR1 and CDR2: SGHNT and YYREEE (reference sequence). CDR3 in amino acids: CASSRGGTLYTEAFF. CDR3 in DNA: TGTGCCAGCAGCCGGGGGGGGACTTTATACACTGAAGCTTTCTTT.

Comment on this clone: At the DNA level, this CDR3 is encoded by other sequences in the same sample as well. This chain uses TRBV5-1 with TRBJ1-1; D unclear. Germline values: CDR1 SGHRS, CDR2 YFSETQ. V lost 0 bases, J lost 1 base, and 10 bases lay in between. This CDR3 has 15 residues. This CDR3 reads CASSLGGGWNTEAFF. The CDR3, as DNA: TGCGCCAGCAGCTTGGGAGGCGGATGGAACACTGAAGCTTTCTTT.

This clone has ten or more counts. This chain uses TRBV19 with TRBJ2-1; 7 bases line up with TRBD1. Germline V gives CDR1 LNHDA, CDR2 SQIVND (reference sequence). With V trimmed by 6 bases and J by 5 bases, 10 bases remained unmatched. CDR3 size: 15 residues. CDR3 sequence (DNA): TGTGCCAGTAGGATCCGGGACAGCAGAGACAATGAGCAGTTCTTC. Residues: CASRIRDSRDNEQFF.

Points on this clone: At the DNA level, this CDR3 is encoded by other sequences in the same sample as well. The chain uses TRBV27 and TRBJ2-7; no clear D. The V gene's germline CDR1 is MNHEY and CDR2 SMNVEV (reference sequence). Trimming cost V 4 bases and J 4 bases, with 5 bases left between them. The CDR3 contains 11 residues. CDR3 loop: CASSSFYEQYF. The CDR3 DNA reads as TGTGCCAGCAGTTCGTTTTACGAGCAGTACTTC.

In nucleotides, the CDR3 is TGTGCCAGCAGCCGGAGTTTGGCCTACGAGCAGTACTTC. Amino acids: CASSRSLAYEQYF. This chain uses TRBV11-2 with TRBJ2-7; D is undetermined. Trimming pared 5 bases from V and 2 bases from J, leaving 10 bases between. CDR3 length: 13 amino acids. Germline values: CDR1 SGHAT, CDR2 FQNNGV.

CDR3 region: CASSYTGQGDNYGYTF. In DNA, the CDR3 is TGTGCCAGCAGTTACACCGGACAGGGGGACAACTATGGCTACACCTTC. The V call is TRBV6-8, the J call TRBJ1-2; 10 positions agree with TRBD1. The CDR3 loop spans 16 amino acids. Losses at the gene ends were 2 bases for V and 2 bases for J; bases not matched to a gene: 5. Germline loops: CDR1 MNHGY, CDR2 SAAAGT.

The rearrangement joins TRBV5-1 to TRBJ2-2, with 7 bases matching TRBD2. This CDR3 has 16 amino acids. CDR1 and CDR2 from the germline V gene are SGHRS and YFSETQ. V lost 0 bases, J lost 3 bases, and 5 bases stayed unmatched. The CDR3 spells CASSLGRSGDTGELFF. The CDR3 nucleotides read TGCGCCAGCAGCTTGGGGAGAAGCGGGGACACCGGGGAGCTGTTTTTT.

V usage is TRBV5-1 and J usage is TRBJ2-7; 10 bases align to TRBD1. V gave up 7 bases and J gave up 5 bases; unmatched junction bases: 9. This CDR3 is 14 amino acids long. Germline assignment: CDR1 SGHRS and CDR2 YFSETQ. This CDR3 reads CASSTGGEVHEQYF. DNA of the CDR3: TGCGCCAGCTCGACAGGGGGCGAGGTCCACGAGCAGTACTTC.

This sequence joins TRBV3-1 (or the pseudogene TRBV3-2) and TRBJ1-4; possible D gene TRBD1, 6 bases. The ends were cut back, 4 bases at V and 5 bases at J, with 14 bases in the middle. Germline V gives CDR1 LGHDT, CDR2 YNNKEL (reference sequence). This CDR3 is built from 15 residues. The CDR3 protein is CASSLRTEWNEKLFF. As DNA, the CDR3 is TGTGCCAGCAGCCTTCGGACAGAGTGGAATGAAAAACTGTTTTTT.

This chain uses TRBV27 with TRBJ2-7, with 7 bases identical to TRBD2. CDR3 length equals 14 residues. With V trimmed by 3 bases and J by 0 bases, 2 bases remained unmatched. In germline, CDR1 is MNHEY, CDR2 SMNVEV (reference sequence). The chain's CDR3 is CASSFPGGSYEQYF. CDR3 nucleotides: TGTGCCAGCAGTTTCCCGGGGGGCTCCTACGAGCAGTACTTC.

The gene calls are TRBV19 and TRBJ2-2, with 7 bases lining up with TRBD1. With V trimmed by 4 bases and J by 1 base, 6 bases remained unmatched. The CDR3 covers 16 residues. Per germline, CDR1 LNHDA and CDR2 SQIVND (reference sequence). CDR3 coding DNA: TGTGCCAGTAGTACACCGGGACAGCGGAACACCGGGGAGCTGTTTTTT. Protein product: CASSTPGQRNTGELFF.

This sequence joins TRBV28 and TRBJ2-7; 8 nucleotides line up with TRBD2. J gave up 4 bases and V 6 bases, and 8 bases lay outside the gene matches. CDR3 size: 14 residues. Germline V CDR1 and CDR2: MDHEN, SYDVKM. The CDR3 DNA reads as TGTGCCAGCAGCCCGGGGGGGAGTCTGTACGAGCAGTACTTC. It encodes CASSPGGSLYEQYF.

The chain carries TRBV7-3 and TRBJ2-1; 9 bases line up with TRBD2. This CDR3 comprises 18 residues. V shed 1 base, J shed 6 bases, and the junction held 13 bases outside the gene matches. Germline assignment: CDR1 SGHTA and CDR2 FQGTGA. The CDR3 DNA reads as TGTGCCAGCAGCTTAATGGGAGCGGGAGGTGTGATGGGCAATGAGCAGTTCTTC. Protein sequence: CASSLMGAGGVMGNEQFF.

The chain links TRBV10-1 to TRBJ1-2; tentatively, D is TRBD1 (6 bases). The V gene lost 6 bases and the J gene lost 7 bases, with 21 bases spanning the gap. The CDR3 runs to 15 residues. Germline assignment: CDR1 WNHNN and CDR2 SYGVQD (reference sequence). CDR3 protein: CASSPSGGLNGGYTF. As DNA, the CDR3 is TGCGCCAGCAGCCCTTCGGGGGGCCTCAACGGTGGCTACACCTTC.

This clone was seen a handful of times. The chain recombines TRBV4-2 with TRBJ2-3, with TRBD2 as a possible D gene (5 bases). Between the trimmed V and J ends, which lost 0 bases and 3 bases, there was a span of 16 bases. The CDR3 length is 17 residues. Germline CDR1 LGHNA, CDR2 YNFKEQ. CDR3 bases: TGTGCCAGCAGCCAAGAGGGGAGTGGGAGAGGGACAGATACGCAGTATTTT. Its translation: CASSQEGSGRGTDTQYF.

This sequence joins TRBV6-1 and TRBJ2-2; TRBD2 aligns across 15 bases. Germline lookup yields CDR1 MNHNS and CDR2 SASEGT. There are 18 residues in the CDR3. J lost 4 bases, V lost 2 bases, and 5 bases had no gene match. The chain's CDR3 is CASSEWGLAGGGTGELFF. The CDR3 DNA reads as TGTGCCAGCAGTGAATGGGGACTAGCGGGAGGAGGCACCGGGGAGCTGTTTTTT.

The CDR3 region has the DNA TGTGCCAACTATGACAGGGCCCAGAGCAATCAGCCCCAGCATTTT. This gives the protein CANYDRAQSNQPQHF. This chain joins TRBV6-7 and TRBJ1-5, with 7 bases aligning to TRBD1. TRBV6-7 is labeled an ORF, and its function is uncertain. The CDR3 consists of 15 residues. The trim removed 10 bases at V and 1 base at J, leaving 10 bases unmatched.

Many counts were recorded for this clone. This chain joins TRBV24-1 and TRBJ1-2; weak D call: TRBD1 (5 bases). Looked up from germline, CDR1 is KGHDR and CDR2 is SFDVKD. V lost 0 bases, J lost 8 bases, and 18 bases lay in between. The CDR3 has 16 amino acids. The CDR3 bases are TGTGCCACCAGTGATTTGGTCGGGGGAAGGAGAAGGGGCTACACCTTC. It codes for CATSDLVGGRRRGYTF.

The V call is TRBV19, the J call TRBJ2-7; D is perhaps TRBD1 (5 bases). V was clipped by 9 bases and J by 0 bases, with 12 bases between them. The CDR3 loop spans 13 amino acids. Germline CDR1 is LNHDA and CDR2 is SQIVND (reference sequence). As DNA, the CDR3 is TGTGCCAGCAGACAGCGAAGCTCCTACGAGCAGTACTTC. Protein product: CASRQRSSYEQYF.

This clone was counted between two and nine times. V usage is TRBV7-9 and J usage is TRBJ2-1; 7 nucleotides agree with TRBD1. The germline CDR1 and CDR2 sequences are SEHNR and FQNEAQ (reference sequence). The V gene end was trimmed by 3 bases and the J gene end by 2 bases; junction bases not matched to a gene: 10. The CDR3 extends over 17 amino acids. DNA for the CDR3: TGTGCCAGCAGCTTTATGACAGGGTCTAGCACCTACAATGAGCAGTTCTTC. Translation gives CASSFMTGSSTYNEQFF.

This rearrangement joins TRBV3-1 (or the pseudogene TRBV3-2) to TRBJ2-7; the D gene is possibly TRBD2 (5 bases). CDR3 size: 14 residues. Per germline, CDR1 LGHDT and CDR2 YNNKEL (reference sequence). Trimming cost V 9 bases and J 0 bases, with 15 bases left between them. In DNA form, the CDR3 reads TGTGCCAGGGACTGCGGCCTCCCCTCCTACGAGCAGTACTTC. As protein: CARDCGLPSYEQYF.

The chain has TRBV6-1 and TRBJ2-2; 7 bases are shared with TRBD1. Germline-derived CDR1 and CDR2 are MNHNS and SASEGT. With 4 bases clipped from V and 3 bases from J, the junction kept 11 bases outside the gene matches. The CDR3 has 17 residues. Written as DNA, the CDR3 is TGTGCCAGCAGTGCTCAGCCCGAGGGGACAGACACCGGGGAGCTGTTTTTT. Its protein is CASSAQPEGTDTGELFF.

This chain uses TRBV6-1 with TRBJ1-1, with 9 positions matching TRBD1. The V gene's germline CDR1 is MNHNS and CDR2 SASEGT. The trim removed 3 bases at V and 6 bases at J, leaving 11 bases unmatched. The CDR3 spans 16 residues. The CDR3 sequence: CASSEGTGIGISEAFF. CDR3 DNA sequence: TGTGCCAGCAGTGAGGGGACAGGGATTGGTATATCTGAAGCTTTCTTT.

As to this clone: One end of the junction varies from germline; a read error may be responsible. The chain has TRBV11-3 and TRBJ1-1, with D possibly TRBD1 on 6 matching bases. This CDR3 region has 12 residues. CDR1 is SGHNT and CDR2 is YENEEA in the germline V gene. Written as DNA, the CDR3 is TGTGCCAGCAGCCTAGATACAGGGGAAGCTTTCTTT. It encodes CASSLDTGEAFF.

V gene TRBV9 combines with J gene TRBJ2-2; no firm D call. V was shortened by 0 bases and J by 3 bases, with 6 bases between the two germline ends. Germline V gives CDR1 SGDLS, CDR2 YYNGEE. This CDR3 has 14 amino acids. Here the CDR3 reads CASSVGPDTGELFF. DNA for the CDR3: TGTGCCAGCAGCGTAGGTCCGGACACCGGGGAGCTGTTTTTT.

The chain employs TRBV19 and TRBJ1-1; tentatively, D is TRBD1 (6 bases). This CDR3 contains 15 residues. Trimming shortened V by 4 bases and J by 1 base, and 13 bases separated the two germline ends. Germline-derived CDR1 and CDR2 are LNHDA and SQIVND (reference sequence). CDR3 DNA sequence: TGTGCCAGTAGTAGTACCCGGGACACGAACACTGAAGCTTTCTTT. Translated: CASSSTRDTNTEAFF.